Following are 28 T cell receptor beta chains from one sample sequenced in a study of Graves' ophthalmopathy and Graves' hyperthyroidism. CDR3 regions of TCR beta were amplified from RNA transcripts. An initial RT-PCR round employing HTBI primers preceded a second-round multiplex PCR. TCRdb re-analysed the multiplex PCR reads in MiXCR, keeping a single row per CDR3 protein. The profile shows 200,000 to 300,000 distinct CDR3 sequences, 40% to 50% of them singletons. What was sequenced was peripheral blood. Receptors were obtained from an adult man with Graves' ophthalmopathy.

This sequence joins TRBV2 and TRBJ1-1; D unresolved. The germline CDR1 and CDR2 sequences are SNHLY and FYNNEI. This CDR3 has 12 amino acids. Trimming shortened V by 7 bases and J by 2 bases, and 8 bases separated the two germline ends. In DNA form, the CDR3 reads TGTGCCAGCATAGACCTTAACACTGAAGCTTTCTTT. Its protein is CASIDLNTEAFF.

This clonotype was seen more than once but under ten times. J is TRBJ2-5 and V is TRBV15; 9 bases are shared with TRBD1. Germline trimming cut 2 bases from V and 6 bases from J; bases unmatched to any gene: 10. Germline CDR1 is LNHNV and CDR2 is YYDKDF (reference sequence). CDR3 size: 16 residues. The CDR3 loop reads CATSRIPGQGVKTQYF. The CDR3 DNA reads TGTGCCACCAGCAGAATACCGGGACAGGGTGTGAAGACCCAGTACTTC.

The rearrangement joins TRBV3-1 to TRBJ1-6; a possible D gene is TRBD1 (5 bases). The CDR3 has 15 residues. Per the germline V gene, CDR1 is LGHDT and CDR2 is YNNKEL (reference sequence). V was shortened by 3 bases and J by 9 bases, with 15 bases between the two germline ends. The CDR3 loop is CASSQSQVRGSPLHF. Written as DNA, the CDR3 is TGTGCCAGCAGCCAGTCACAGGTGAGGGGTTCACCCCTCCACTTT.

The chain combines TRBV18 with TRBJ1-1; no definite D call. Germline V gene lookup returns CDR1 KGHSH and CDR2 LQKENI. CDR3 length: 13 amino acids. With 4 bases removed from V and 5 bases from J, the gap between germline ends came to 11 bases. The CDR3 reads CASSLLGQTEAFF. In DNA form, the CDR3 reads TGTGCCAGCTCACTACTGGGCCAGACTGAAGCTTTCTTT.

This clonotype appeared many times. The chain uses TRBV29-1 and TRBJ2-7, with unresolved D. This CDR3 comprises 10 residues. Deletions cut 1 base from V and 6 bases from J, with 4 bases between. Germline CDR1 reads SQVTM; CDR2 reads ANQGSEA. The CDR3 DNA reads TGCAGCGTTGAAGGGACCGAGCAGTACTTC. It codes for CSVEGTEQYF.

V gene TRBV5-1 combines with J gene TRBJ1-1; D is unresolved. Trimming cost V 5 bases and J 5 bases, with 13 bases left between them. CDR1 and CDR2 from the germline V gene are SGHRS and YFSETQ. The CDR3 extends over 13 amino acids. CDR3 DNA sequence: TGCGCCAGCAGGATAAATGACGGAACTGAAGCTTTCTTT. This translates into CASRINDGTEAFF.

The V gene is TRBV20-1, the J gene TRBJ1-4; D not resolved. Trimming shortened V by 3 bases and J by 5 bases, and 10 bases separated the two germline ends. The CDR3 length is 13 residues. CDR1 and CDR2 (germline): DFQATT, SNEGSKA (reference sequence). For the CDR3, the DNA is TGCAGTGCTAGCGACGCTAGGAATGAAAAACTGTTTTTT. Translation: CSASDARNEKLFF.

DNA of the CDR3: TGTGCCAGCAGTCTTCGGGACCCCCCCAAAACCCAGTACTTC. The encoded protein is CASSLRDPPKTQYF. The V gene is TRBV12-3 or TRBV12-4, the J gene TRBJ2-5; D possibly uses TRBD1 or TRBD2 (5 bases each). The CDR3 sequence is 14 residues long. Trimming took off 5 bases at V and 8 bases at J, with 18 bases between the two ends.

V usage is TRBV20-1 and J usage is TRBJ2-7, with 9 positions matching TRBD2. The trim removed 3 bases at V and 7 bases at J, leaving 10 bases unmatched. Germline CDR1 reads DFQATT; CDR2 reads SNEGSKA (reference sequence). This CDR3 has 14 amino acids. The CDR3 is CSASGGGGAGEQYF. The CDR3 region has the DNA TGCAGTGCTAGCGGTGGCGGGGGGGCTGGGGAGCAGTACTTC.

This clonotype was counted only a few times. The chain recombines TRBV24-1 with TRBJ2-5; weak D call: TRBD1 (6 bases). This CDR3 spans 15 amino acids. Trimming shortened V by 0 bases and J by 1 base, and 8 bases separated the two germline ends. Germline V gives CDR1 KGHDR, CDR2 SFDVKD. CDR3 coding DNA: TGTGCCACCAGTGATTTGGACAGGACCCAAGAGACCCAGTACTTC. Translation gives CATSDLDRTQETQYF.

This clonotype has more than one count but fewer than ten. V is TRBV9 and J is TRBJ2-7, with 7 bases fitting TRBD1. The CDR3 sequence is 14 residues long. With V trimmed by 0 bases and J by 2 bases, 2 bases remained unmatched. Germline-derived CDR1 and CDR2 are SGDLS and YYNGEE. Here the CDR3 DNA reads TGTGCCAGCAGCGTAGACGGGACAGCCTACGAGCAGTACTTC. This sequence encodes CASSVDGTAYEQYF.

The rearrangement links TRBV13 to TRBJ2-7; the match to TRBD2 covers 8 bases. V lost 2 bases to trimming and J lost 5 bases; unmatched junction nucleotides: 17. The CDR3 is 18 residues long. Germline CDR1 reads PRHDT; CDR2 reads FYEKMQ (reference sequence). CDR3 nucleotide sequence: TGTGCCAGCAGCTTAATCCGCTCACGGGAGGGCCCTCAGGACGAGCAGTACTTC. Translation gives CASSLIRSREGPQDEQYF.

This clonotype was counted only a few times. The chain employs TRBV29-1 and TRBJ2-7; D is perhaps TRBD2 (6 bases). V shed 6 bases and J shed 1 base, with 10 bases lying between them. This CDR3 has 12 amino acids. Germline CDR1 and CDR2: SQVTM and ANQGSEA. CDR3 protein: CSVSGGSYEQYF. DNA for the CDR3: TGCAGCGTCTCTGGGGGGTCCTACGAGCAGTACTTC.

V and J are TRBV7-8 and TRBJ2-7; D possibly corresponds to TRBD1 (5 bases). This CDR3 spans 16 amino acids. CDR1 and CDR2 from the germline V gene are SGHVS and FQNEAQ. V was trimmed by 0 bases and J by 3 bases, leaving 15 bases between them. The CDR3 coding sequence is TGTGCCAGCAGCTTAGCGCTATCTGCAGGGAACTACGAGCAGTACTTC. As protein: CASSLALSAGNYEQYF.

This clonotype was seen once. The V gene is TRBV2, the J gene TRBJ1-2; D is uncertain. This CDR3 spans 12 amino acids. Trimming pared 3 bases from V and 7 bases from J, leaving 9 bases between. Germline CDR1 is SNHLY and CDR2 is FYNNEI. This CDR3 reads CASSEDERGYTF. In nucleotides, the CDR3 is TGTGCCAGCAGTGAGGACGAACGTGGCTACACCTTC.

The chain has TRBV10-3 and TRBJ2-2, with no clear D. Germline CDR1 and CDR2: ENHRY and SYGVKD. CDR3 length: 15 residues. Trimming removed 6 bases from V and 1 base from J, with 12 bases in between. The CDR3 DNA sequence: TGTGCCATCAGCGATAAAACCGAGAACACCGGGGAGCTGTTTTTT. Its translation: CAISDKTENTGELFF.

This clonotype was seen only a few times. The rearrangement joins TRBV6-1 to TRBJ1-2; D unresolved. The CDR3 has 14 residues. The germline V gene has CDR1 MNHNS and CDR2 SASEGT. V was pared by 3 bases and J by 8 bases, with 16 bases between. The CDR3 reads CASSEGRAIGGYTF. The DNA for the CDR3 is TGTGCCAGCAGTGAGGGTAGGGCTATCGGGGGCTACACCTTC.

This clonotype was observed many times. The rearrangement links TRBV29-1 to TRBJ2-5; 8 bases are a match to TRBD1. V was pared by 4 bases and J by 7 bases, with 5 bases of the junction left unmatched. Germline values: CDR1 SQVTM, CDR2 ANQGSEA. CDR3 size: 12 residues. CDR3: CSVGQGKGTQYF. DNA of the CDR3: TGCAGCGTTGGACAGGGGAAAGGGACCCAGTACTTC.

The V call is TRBV29-1, the J call TRBJ1-5, with D hard to call. The CDR3 extends over 11 amino acids. Germline V CDR1 and CDR2: SQVTM, ANQGSEA. Between the trimmed V and J ends, which lost 4 bases and 6 bases, there was a span of 7 bases. In DNA, the CDR3 is TGCAGCGTTGTCTGGACTCAGCCCCAGCATTTT. It specifies CSVVWTQPQHF. The full variable domain, completed using reference TRBV29-1 and TRBJ1-5, is SAVISQKPSRDICQRGTSLTIQCQVDSQVTMMFWYRQQPGQSLTLIATANQGSEATYESGFVIDKFPISRPNLTFSTLTVSNMSPEDSSIYLCSVVWTQPQHFGDGTRLSIL.

The V and J genes are TRBV2 and TRBJ1-5; a possible D gene is TRBD1 (6 bases). CDR3 size: 14 residues. V dropped 5 bases and J dropped 6 bases, with 14 bases sitting between them. Germline V CDR1 and CDR2: SNHLY, FYNNEI. This CDR3 reads CASSSFTGIQPQHF. The CDR3 bases are TGTGCCAGCAGTTCCTTCACAGGGATTCAGCCCCAGCATTTT.

The rearrangement uses TRBV7-2 and TRBJ1-5; D remains unclear. The CDR3 extends over 13 amino acids. V was clipped by 5 bases and J by 4 bases, with 9 bases between them. The germline V gene has CDR1 SGHTA and CDR2 FQGNSA. CDR3 loop: CASSPRVNQPQHF. CDR3 bases: TGTGCCAGCAGCCCGAGGGTGAATCAGCCCCAGCATTTT. Together with reference TRBV7-2 and TRBJ1-5, the CDR3 gives the full variable domain: GAGVSQSPSNKVTEKGKDVELRCDPISGHTALYWYRQSLGQGLEFLIYFQGNSAPDKSGLPSDRFSAERTGGSVSTLTIQRTQQEDSAVYLCASSPRVNQPQHFGDGTRLSIL.

The chain carries TRBV15 and TRBJ1-4; 9 positions match TRBD1. The J segment lost 6 bases and the V segment lost 0 bases, leaving 2 bases of the junction unmatched. CDR1 and CDR2 (germline): LNHNV, YYDKDF (reference sequence). The CDR3 totals 15 residues. The CDR3 loop is CATSRDGTGYEKLFF. The CDR3, as DNA: TGTGCCACCAGCAGAGACGGGACAGGGTATGAAAAACTGTTTTTT.

There are a few counts of this clonotype. The chain has TRBV20-1 and TRBJ1-4; tentatively, D is TRBD1 (6 bases). V lost 0 bases to trimming and J lost 8 bases, with 10 bases between them. From germline, CDR1 is DFQATT and CDR2 SNEGSKA (reference sequence). The CDR3 contains 13 residues. The CDR3 here is CSAREQGGEKLFF. The CDR3 coding sequence is TGCAGTGCTAGAGAACAGGGAGGGGAAAAACTGTTTTTT.

The rearrangement joins TRBV24-1 to TRBJ2-1; TRBD2 aligns across 11 bases. J was trimmed by 9 bases and V by 1 base; bases with no gene match: 10. Germline V gene data show CDR1 as KGHDR and CDR2 as SFDVKD. The CDR3 length is 17 residues. The CDR3 here is CATSDFLPGLAGGEQFF. Here the CDR3 DNA reads TGTGCCACCAGTGATTTCCTACCCGGGCTAGCGGGAGGTGAGCAGTTCTTC.

The V and J genes are TRBV7-3 and TRBJ1-2; TRBD1 matches at 10 bases. The CDR3 sequence is 14 residues long. Germline V gene data show CDR1 as SGHTA and CDR2 as FQGTGA. V shed 5 bases, J shed 4 bases, and the junction held 4 bases outside the gene matches. In DNA, the CDR3 is TGTGCCAGCAGCCCTCGGACAGGGGGCTATGGCTACACCTTC. Amino acids: CASSPRTGGYGYTF.

This clonotype was seen a handful of times. The J gene is TRBJ1-1, the V gene TRBV20-1; D may be TRBD1 (5 bases). The germline V gene has CDR1 DFQATT and CDR2 SNEGSKA (reference sequence). The CDR3 sequence is 14 residues long. Trimming left V 4 bases short and J 4 bases short, with 16 bases between. CDR3 DNA sequence: TGCAGTGCTATCATTGGGGCCTCATCCACTGAAGCTTTCTTT. Protein: CSAIIGASSTEAFF.

This clonotype has a handful of counts. V gene TRBV6-1 combines with J gene TRBJ2-2; D call uncertain. CDR3 size: 12 residues. V was pared by 4 bases and J by 4 bases, with 4 bases between. CDR1 is MNHNS and CDR2 is SASEGT in the germline V gene. The CDR3: CASSALTGELFF. The CDR3 bases are TGTGCCAGCAGTGCTCTCACCGGGGAGCTGTTTTTT.

This clonotype has only a few counts. The rearrangement joins TRBV9 to TRBJ1-6; 7 positions agree with TRBD1. Looked up from germline, CDR1 is SGDLS and CDR2 is YYNGEE. Trimming cost V 4 bases and J 8 bases; bases outside gene matches: 9. This CDR3 is built from 15 residues. The CDR3 DNA reads as TGTGCCAGCAGCCAAGTACGACAGGGACATTCACCCCTCCACTTT. Protein sequence: CASSQVRQGHSPLHF.